This is a list of T cell receptor beta chains from one sample in a study of blood T cell repertoires in COVID-19. Profiled with immunoSEQ multiplex PCR; TCRdb holds only in-frame clones, not every one. Of about 200,000 clones detected, under 90% appear once; the ten largest clones hold more than 5.5%. The sample taken for sequencing was peripheral blood. The receptor set was obtained from a man at least 80 years old with acute or convalescent COVID-19. Each CDR3 is given with its conserved first and last residue. D genes are given only for firm matches. The size field is filled for only some rows; it gives once, few, many or a size class.

NA,once,TRBJ1-1,TRBV19,TGTGCCAGTAGTATTGGTCCTGGCATGAACACTGAAGCTTTCTTT,CASSIGPGMNTEAFF
TRBD2,NA,TRBJ2-7,TRBV5-1,TGCGCCAGCAGCACCGGACTAGCGGGGGGTTACGAGCAGTACTTC,CASSTGLAGGYEQYF
TRBD1,NA,TRBJ1-1,TRBV6-1,TGTGCCAGCAGTGACAGGGGGCCCGGCACTGAAGCTTTCTTT,CASSDRGPGTEAFF
TRBD2,NA,TRBJ2-5,TRBV12-3/TRBV12-4,TGTGCCAGCAGATTCGGGGGGGAGACCCAGTACTTC,CASRFGGETQYF
NA,NA,TRBJ2-3,TRBV11-2,TGTGCCAGCAGCTACCCTGACGGGGGCACAGATACGCAGTATTTT,CASSYPDGGTDTQYF
NA,NA,TRBJ1-2,TRBV20-1,TGCAGTGCTCCGGACAGCTATGGCTACACCTTC,CSAPDSYGYTF
NA,NA,TRBJ2-7,TRBV21-1,TGTGCCAGCAGCGGCCAGGGGCCCTACGAGCAGTACTTC,CASSGQGPYEQYF
TRBD2,NA,TRBJ2-5,TRBV19,TGTGCCAGTAGTATTGGACTAGGGGAGACCCAGTACTTC,CASSIGLGETQYF
NA,NA,TRBJ2-7,TRBV21-1,TGTGCCAGCAGCCCCGGGTCCTACTCCTACGAGCAGTACTTC,CASSPGSYSYEQYF
TRBD1,NA,TRBJ2-2,TRBV9,TGTGCCAGCAGTGCACAGGGGGCTGTCGGGGAGCTGTTTTTT,CASSAQGAVGELFF
TRBD2,NA,TRBJ2-2,TRBV9,TGTGCCAGCAGCCCCGCCCGGACTAGCGGGAACACCGGGGAGCTGTTTTTT,CASSPARTSGNTGELFF
NA,NA,TRBJ2-7,TRBV12-3/TRBV12-4,TGTGCCAGCAGCCCTCCAGCGGGCTACGAGCAGTACTTC,CASSPPAGYEQYF
NA,once,TRBJ2-3,TRBV5-1,TGCGCCAGCAGCTTGGCCGTGGTAGTAGATACGCAGTATTTT,CASSLAVVVDTQYF
NA,NA,TRBJ2-1,TRBV5-6,TGTGCCAGCAGCCGCGATGGACTCTCTACCTACAATGAGCAGTTCTTC,CASSRDGLSTYNEQFF
TRBD1,NA,TRBJ2-4,TRBV30,TGTGCCTGGAGGCACAGGGGGAGAAAAAACATTCAGTACTTC,CAWRHRGRKNIQYF
TRBD1,NA,TRBJ2-3,TRBV25-1,TGTGCCAGCAGTGAAGAGGGACAGGTTGGGGATACGCAGTATTTT,CASSEEGQVGDTQYF
NA,NA,TRBJ1-2,TRBV19,TGTGCCAGTAGTAACAGTGGAGGAGTCTCTAACTATGGCTACACCTTC,CASSNSGGVSNYGYTF
NA,NA,TRBJ2-2,TRBV7-2,TGTGCCAGCAGCTTACGTTCAGGGCCCGGGGAGCTGTTTTTT,CASSLRSGPGELFF
TRBD1,NA,TRBJ1-1,TRBV7-9,TGTGCCAGCAGCTTAACAGGGGAGAGCACTGAAGCTTTCTTT,CASSLTGESTEAFF
NA,once,TRBJ1-5,TRBV6-6,TGTGCCAGCAGTACCCGACAGTCCAATCAGCCCCAGCATTTT,CASSTRQSNQPQHF
TRBD1,NA,TRBJ1-1,TRBV19,TGTGCCAGTAGTATAAGGGCGGACAGGGCCACTGAAGCTTTCTTT,CASSIRADRATEAFF
NA,NA,TRBJ2-7,TRBV19,TGTGCCAGTAGTATTGAGGGCTCCTACGAGCAGTACTTC,CASSIEGSYEQYF
TRBD2,few,TRBJ2-3,TRBV11-2,TGTGCCAGCAGCTTAGTCGTAGCGGGTTGGGGCACAGATACGCAGTATTTT,CASSLVVAGWGTDTQYF
NA,NA,TRBJ1-2,TRBV19,TGTGCCAGTAGTATAGAACAGGGCTATGGCTACACCTTC,CASSIEQGYGYTF
TRBD2,NA,TRBJ2-1,TRBV3-1/TRBV3-2,TGTGCCAGCAGCCAAGATGAGCGGGAGGTACCTTACAATGAGCAGTTCTTC,CASSQDEREVPYNEQFF
NA,NA,TRBJ2-3,TRBV12-3/TRBV12-4,TGTGCCAGCGTGACATCGTGGACAGATACGCAGTATTTT,CASVTSWTDTQYF
NA,NA,TRBJ2-2,TRBV11-3,TGTGCCAGCAGCTTAGTTCTCGGGGAGCTGTTTTTT,CASSLVLGELFF
NA,NA,TRBJ2-5,TRBV24-1,TGTGCCACCAGTGATCCCCTACCCGGGATACAAGAGACCCAGTACTTC,CATSDPLPGIQETQYF
TRBD2,NA,TRBJ2-1,TRBV6-1,TGTGCCAGCAGTCAAGCGGGAGGGCCTTTCTATGAGCAGTTCTTC,CASSQAGGPFYEQFF
TRBD1,NA,TRBJ2-3,TRBV5-8,TGTGCCAGCAGCCGGGGGGACAGGGACACAGATACGCAGTATTTT,CASSRGDRDTDTQYF
TRBD1,NA,TRBJ2-7,TRBV6-5,TGTGCCAGCAGACTCGGACAGGGGGCCTACGAGCAGTACTTC,CASRLGQGAYEQYF
NA,NA,TRBJ1-4,TRBV19,TGTGCCAGTAGTATCTGGTCCGGAACTAATGAAAAACTGTTTTTT,CASSIWSGTNEKLFF
NA,NA,TRBJ2-5,TRBV7-9,TGTGCCAGCAGCTTAGGCGCGGGAAGAGAGACCCAGTACTTC,CASSLGAGRETQYF
NA,NA,TRBJ2-3,TRBV3-1/TRBV3-2,TGTGCCAGCAGCCAGCAAGATGGGGAGGATACGCAGTATTTT,CASSQQDGEDTQYF
TRBD1,NA,TRBJ1-1,TRBV29-1,TGCAGCGCGACCAAAGGAGTAGGACAGGGGGCTTCTGAAGCTTTCTTT,CSATKGVGQGASEAFF
TRBD2,once,TRBJ2-1,TRBV30,TGTGCCTGGAGTTCAGGACTAGCGGGAGGGGATGAGCAGTTCTTC,CAWSSGLAGGDEQFF
NA,few,TRBJ1-1,TRBV5-4,TGTGCCAGCAGCTTGGTTGGCCCCCTTGGCACTGAAGCTTTCTTT,CASSLVGPLGTEAFF
NA,NA,TRBJ2-1,TRBV30,TGTGCCTGGAGTGGAGCGGAGCCCAGCTCCTACAATGAGCAGTTCTTC,CAWSGAEPSSYNEQFF
NA,NA,TRBJ2-2,TRBV24-1,TGTGCCACCAGTGACTGGACAGAAATCACCGGGGAGCTGTTTTTT,CATSDWTEITGELFF
NA,NA,TRBJ2-4,TRBV2,TGTGCCAGCGCTGGACAGTGGGGAAACATTCAGTACTTC,CASAGQWGNIQYF
TRBD2,NA,TRBJ2-3,TRBV18,TGTGCCAGCTCCCCCGGGAGGACTACCACAGATACGCAGTATTTT,CASSPGRTTTDTQYF
NA,once,TRBJ2-1,TRBV5-5,TGTGCCAGCAGCTTGGTGGCGGGGGCAAAGGACAATGAGCAGTTCTTC,CASSLVAGAKDNEQFF